Each of the 26 T cell receptor beta chains below was sequenced from the same sample in a study of T cell repertoires in cytomegalovirus infection. TCRdb fed the reads into MiXCR, producing one record per CDR3 protein. The data contain under 200,000 distinct CDR3 sequences, approximately 9.6% of them singletons. Material: PBMCs. The receptors were sampled from a human donor in good health (CMV status not recorded). Some clones in this sample may be carry-over from other donors' samples.

This clonotype was detected many times. The chain links TRBV30 to TRBJ2-7, with TRBD2 identical over 10 bases. The CDR3 totals 14 residues. Germline-derived CDR1 and CDR2 are GTSNPN and SVGIG (reference sequence). V trimming: 2 bases; J trimming: 3 bases; junction bases outside the gene matches: 4. The chain's CDR3 is CAWSIAGGGYEQYF. The CDR3 nucleotides read TGTGCCTGGAGTATAGCGGGAGGCGGCTACGAGCAGTACTTC.

This clonotype has just a few counts. The V call is TRBV28, the J call TRBJ2-3; 13 bases line up with TRBD2. The CDR3 covers 17 residues. Germline trimming cut 5 bases from V and 3 bases from J; bases unmatched to any gene: 8. The V gene's germline CDR1 is MDHEN and CDR2 SYDVKM. The chain's CDR3 is CASSLGLAGEETDTQYF. The CDR3 coding sequence is TGTGCCAGCAGTCTTGGACTAGCGGGAGAGGAAACAGATACGCAGTATTTT.

This clonotype was counted between two and nine times. The CDR3: CASSRPLATQYF. The CDR3 DNA sequence: TGTGCCAGCAGTAGGCCCCTGGCAACGCAGTATTTT. The chain joins TRBV6-2 or TRBV6-3 to TRBJ2-3; D gene unclear. V lost 5 bases to trimming and J lost 9 bases, with 12 bases between them. Per the germline V gene, CDR1 is MNHEY and CDR2 is SVGEGT. The CDR3 has 12 amino acids.

This clonotype has at least ten counts. The CDR3 sequence: CASSSISLTRVTGELFF. The CDR3 nucleotides are TGTGCCAGCAGCTCTATCTCCCTCACTAGGGTCACCGGGGAGCTGTTTTTT. The gene calls are TRBV5-5 and TRBJ2-2, with D tentatively TRBD2 (5 bases). The germline V and J ends were trimmed by 3 bases and 4 bases, with 19 bases remaining between them. There are 17 residues in the CDR3. In germline, CDR1 is SGHKS, CDR2 YYEKEE (reference sequence). Filled out from reference TRBV5-5 and TRBJ2-2, the complete variable domain reads DAGVTQSPTHLIKTRGQQVTLRCSPISGHKSVSWYQQVLGQGPQFIFQYYEKEERGRGNFPDRFSARQFPNYSSELNVNALLLGDSALYLCASSSISLTRVTGELFFGEGSRLTVL.

This clonotype was seen ten or more times. The chain carries TRBV7-8 and TRBJ2-2, with D unclear. V lost 4 bases to trimming and J lost 5 bases, with 5 bases between them. Germline V CDR1 and CDR2: SGHVS, FQNEAQ. CDR3 length: 12 residues. CDR3 amino acids: CASSYLTGELFF. DNA for the CDR3: TGTGCCAGCAGCTATTTGACCGGGGAGCTGTTTTTT.

This clonotype was counted many times. The chain has TRBV7-2 and TRBJ2-1, with 11 bases matching TRBD2. Germline trimming cut 5 bases from V and 3 bases from J; bases unmatched to any gene: 6. The CDR3 is 16 amino acids. Germline assignment: CDR1 SGHTA and CDR2 FQGNSA. The CDR3 DNA reads as TGTGCCAGCAGCCAGTCCGGGACTAGCGGCTACAATGAGCAGTTCTTC. Its translation is CASSQSGTSGYNEQFF. Supplemented by reference TRBV7-2 and TRBJ2-1, the full variable domain reads GAGVSQSPSNKVTEKGKDVELRCDPISGHTALYWYRQSLGQGLEFLIYFQGNSAPDKSGLPSDRFSAERTGGSVSTLTIQRTQQEDSAVYLCASSQSGTSGYNEQFFGPGTRLTVL.

This clonotype appeared many times. The chain has TRBV6-2 or TRBV6-3 and TRBJ2-1; 7 nucleotides match TRBD1. Germline V CDR1 and CDR2: MNHEY, SVGEGT. CDR3 size: 17 residues. V lost 2 bases to trimming and J lost 5 bases; unmatched junction nucleotides: 12. CDR3 residues: CASSYAYRGIRDNEQFF. The CDR3 bases are TGTGCCAGCAGTTACGCATACAGGGGAATACGGGACAATGAGCAGTTCTTC.

This clonotype was counted at least ten times. This chain links TRBV5-4 with TRBJ2-2; maybe TRBD2 (5 bases). V shed 4 bases and J shed 1 base, with 11 bases lying between them. CDR3 length equals 15 residues. Germline CDR1 is SGHNT and CDR2 is YYREEE (reference sequence). The CDR3, as DNA: TGTGCCAGCAGCCGCGCCCGGGGGAACACCGGGGAGCTGTTTTTT. It translates to CASSRARGNTGELFF.

Regarding this clonotype: One end of the junction does not line up with germline, which may come from a read error. V is TRBV3-1 and J is TRBJ1-4; no reliable D call. Germline lookup yields CDR1 LGHDT and CDR2 YNNKEL (reference sequence). This CDR3 region has 13 residues. The CDR3 bases are TGTGCCAGCAGCCAAGATACGGATGAAAACCTGTTTTTT. This translates into CASSQDTDENLFF.

This chain uses TRBV6-2 or TRBV6-3 with TRBJ2-3; D ambiguous. V lost 0 bases and J 2 bases, leaving 3 bases between the germline ends. CDR3 length: 13 amino acids. From germline, CDR1 is MNHEY and CDR2 SVGEGT. CDR3 sequence reads: CASSYSDTDTQYF. In nucleotides, the CDR3 is TGTGCCAGCAGTTACTCCGACACAGATACGCAGTATTTT.

This clonotype was counted ten times or more. This chain uses TRBV7-2 with TRBJ2-3; no firm D call. Trimming shortened V by 8 bases and J by 2 bases, and 14 bases separated the two germline ends. The length of the CDR3 is 14 residues. Germline V gene lookup returns CDR1 SGHTA and CDR2 FQGNSA. The CDR3 sequence is CASPRGDPTDTQYF. The CDR3 region has the DNA TGTGCCAGCCCCCGTGGAGACCCCACAGATACGCAGTATTTT.

The rearrangement joins TRBV6-5 to TRBJ2-1; 14 bases agree with TRBD2. V lost 2 bases, J lost 8 bases, and 8 bases stayed unmatched. From germline, CDR1 is MNHEY and CDR2 SVGAGI. This CDR3 comprises 17 residues. This CDR3 is CASSYTPGTSGSDEQFF. The DNA of the CDR3 is TGTGCCAGCAGTTACACACCCGGGACTAGCGGGAGTGATGAGCAGTTCTTC.

V and J are TRBV7-4 and TRBJ1-2, with D hard to call. The CDR3 has 12 residues. The germline V gene has CDR1 SGHVT and CDR2 SQSDAQ. V gave up 8 bases and J gave up 1 base, with 8 bases separating them. The CDR3 is CASSGDNYGYTF. The CDR3 region has the DNA TGTGCCAGCTCCGGGGATAACTATGGCTACACCTTC.

This clonotype was detected many times. This chain uses TRBV7-8 with TRBJ1-4; D gene unclear. The germline V and J ends were trimmed by 4 bases and 7 bases, with 10 bases remaining between them. The germline CDR1 and CDR2 sequences are SGHVS and FQNEAQ. The CDR3 is made up of 13 amino acids. CDR3 loop: CASSSTGREKLFF. CDR3 nucleotides: TGTGCCAGCAGCTCCACGGGCCGTGAAAAACTGTTTTTT.

This clonotype showed up many times. The gene calls are TRBV7-6 and TRBJ2-7; 7 bases are a match to TRBD1. The CDR3 is 15 amino acids. Germline V gene lookup returns CDR1 SGHVS and CDR2 FNYEAQ. Trimming removed 1 base from V and 9 bases from J; junction bases left unmatched: 12. CDR3 nucleotides: TGTGCCAGCAGCTTAGACCGCCAGAGGGGGCAGGGGCAGTACTTC. This gives the protein CASSLDRQRGQGQYF.

The chain combines TRBV18 with TRBJ2-2; 8 nucleotides align to TRBD1. With 1 base clipped from V and 5 bases from J, the junction kept 0 bases outside the gene matches. Germline CDR1 KGHSH, CDR2 LQKENI. The CDR3 spans 14 residues. DNA of the CDR3: TGTGCCAGCTCACCACGACAGGGGACCGGGGAGCTGTTTTTT. Protein: CASSPRQGTGELFF.

Ten or more counts support this clonotype. V usage is TRBV7-9 and J usage is TRBJ1-4; D is perhaps TRBD1 (5 bases). CDR1 is SEHNR, CDR2 FQNEAQ, per germline (reference sequence). The ends were cut back, 2 bases at V and 8 bases at J, with 18 bases in the middle. CDR3 size: 16 residues. The CDR3 bases are TGTGCCAGCAGCTTAACAGGAGCCGTACGAGGCGAAAAACTGTTTTTT. Amino acids: CASSLTGAVRGEKLFF.

Many counts were recorded for this clonotype. The V and J genes are TRBV7-2 and TRBJ2-5; the match to TRBD2 covers 15 bases. Germline values: CDR1 SGHTA, CDR2 FQGNSA. Trimming at V came to 1 base and at J to 9 bases, leaving 9 bases not matched to a gene. This CDR3 is 17 amino acids long. CDR3 coding DNA: TGTGCCAGCAGCTTAGTTCCGGGACTAGCGGGGGGACGGTCCCAGTACTTC. Protein product: CASSLVPGLAGGRSQYF.

This clonotype occurred many times. The J gene is TRBJ1-1, the V gene TRBV12-3 or TRBV12-4; D may be TRBD1 (6 bases). The CDR3 runs to 15 residues. V was pared by 6 bases and J by 0 bases, with 14 bases between. DNA for the CDR3: TGTGCCAGCAGATCCCCGGACAGAATGAACACTGAAGCTTTCTTT. Protein product: CASRSPDRMNTEAFF.

This sequence joins TRBV5-6 and TRBJ2-7; no reliable D call. V dropped 4 bases and J dropped 3 bases, with 8 bases sitting between them. CDR1 is SGHDT and CDR2 is YYEEEE in the germline V gene. The CDR3 consists of 12 residues. The CDR3: CASSRTSYEQYF. For the CDR3, the DNA is TGTGCCAGCAGCAGAACGAGCTACGAGCAGTACTTC.

This clonotype occurred a few times. The V and J genes are TRBV20-1 and TRBJ1-6; 7 nucleotides align to TRBD1. The germline V gene has CDR1 DFQATT and CDR2 SNEGSKA (reference sequence). CDR3 size: 15 residues. The trim removed 1 base at V and 7 bases at J, leaving 7 bases unmatched. The CDR3 DNA reads as TGCAGTGCTAGAGGACAGGGAGTACGGAATTCACCCCTCCACTTT. Its translation is CSARGQGVRNSPLHF.

This clonotype occurred a few times. CDR3: CASSLWTGSTEAFF. CDR3 nucleotide sequence: TGTGCCAGCAGCTTATGGACAGGGTCCACTGAAGCTTTCTTT. This chain connects TRBV5-8 to TRBJ1-1; TRBD1 agrees at 8 bases. V shed 2 bases and J 4 bases; nucleotides not matched to a gene: 4. Germline V gene sequence: CDR1 SGHTS, CDR2 YDEGEE. The CDR3 contains 14 residues.

This clonotype was observed at least ten times. The V and J genes are TRBV28 and TRBJ2-2; 11 nucleotides match TRBD1. The ends lost 5 bases at V and 7 bases at J; junction bases unmatched: 6. Germline CDR1 is MDHEN and CDR2 is SYDVKM. The CDR3 is 15 amino acids. The chain's CDR3 is CASSRGQGADGELFF. The CDR3 bases are TGTGCCAGCAGTCGAGGACAGGGGGCCGACGGGGAGCTGTTTTTT.

At least ten counts were recorded for this clonotype. The chain uses TRBV7-2 and TRBJ2-7; TRBD2 is a possible D gene (5 bases). The CDR3 sequence is 13 residues long. Germline lookup yields CDR1 SGHTA and CDR2 FQGNSA. V gave up 0 bases and J gave up 6 bases, with 9 bases separating them. As DNA, the CDR3 is TGTGCCAGCAGCTTAGCGGGAGTACGCGAGCAGTACTTC. Its protein product is CASSLAGVREQYF.

This clonotype was observed at least ten times. The V call is TRBV7-2, the J call TRBJ2-4, with a possible D match to TRBD1 (5 bases). The V end was cut by 3 bases, the J end by 4 bases, with 7 bases between. CDR3 size: 13 residues. Germline assignment: CDR1 SGHTA and CDR2 FQGNSA. The CDR3 DNA follows: TGTGCCAGCAGCTTTGACAGTAAAAACATTCAGTACTTC. This translates into CASSFDSKNIQYF.

This clonotype has at least ten counts. The J gene is TRBJ2-5, the V gene TRBV7-9; D is perhaps TRBD1 or TRBD2 (5 bases each). CDR1 and CDR2 from the germline V gene are SEHNR and FQNEAQ (reference sequence). The ends were cut back, 1 base at V and 0 bases at J, with 9 bases in the middle. This CDR3 is built from 15 residues. The CDR3 DNA follows: TGTGCCAGCAGCTTAGAGGGACGGAACCAAGAGACCCAGTACTTC. Its translation: CASSLEGRNQETQYF.